This paragraph reports one TCR beta chain. Its antigen is not known. As to treatment: approximately nine-day PBMC culture with coronavirus spike peptide pools or control peptides (ViraFEST assay). Scientists ran DNA taken from cultured CD4+ T cells through the Oncomine TCR Beta short-read assay for sequencing. From the PCR reads, TCRdb called clonotypes with MiXCR, one entry per CDR3 protein. The sample has fewer than 6,500 distinct CDR3 sequences; about three fifths are singletons. This specimen belongs to a study of vaccination and CD4 T cells after COVID-19. Study information: Convalescent individuals numbered four females and six males, two being Hispanic. The post-COVID samples were taken a median around 93 days after diagnosis, anywhere from 35 to 161. General study points: Convalescent patients displayed a median about 85% of reactive clones emerging only post-vaccination. The great majority, 304 of 307 vaccine-specific clones, proved spike mono-reactive in convalescent patients.

This sequence was found in a human donor who had recovered from COVID-19. Sequencing input: CD4+ T cells from blood, cultured in vitro.

CDR3 protein: CASSFGRGVYGYTF. The CDR3 DNA follows: TGTGCCAGCAGTTTTGGCAGGGGGGTATATGGCTACACCTTC. This chain connects TRBV12-3 or TRBV12-4 to TRBJ1-2; 7 bases match TRBD1. CDR3 length: 14 amino acids. V lost 3 bases to trimming and J lost 5 bases; unmatched junction nucleotides: 6.